This TCR beta chain stems from a study of T cells expressing NK-cell markers. On this clonotype itself: What it binds is not known.

The study's findings and limits: More than five of the donors carried dominant NKG2C+ clonotypes that took up about 1.0-7.0% of their CD8+ T cells. Also leading the CD3+CD56-NKG2C+ fraction in a handful of donors were these clonotypes.

Generation of TCR beta cDNA was performed by 5'RACE template switching incorporating UMIs. TCRdb reprocessed the 5' RACE reads, with one entry per CDR3 protein and no DNA. The sample's table shows 120,000 to 150,000 distinct CDR3 sequences. CDR1 is MNHEY and CDR2 is SVGAGI in the germline V gene. The CDR3 has 15 residues. This sequence was found in a man younger than 35 in good health. The V and J genes are TRBV6-5 and TRBJ2-7. The sample taken for sequencing was blood T cells: a sorted CD56 or NKG2C T cell subset, CD4+ or CD8+ T cells, or bulk PBMC T cells (not recorded which). CDR3 sequence reads: CASSYSNVPRYEQYF.